These 31 T cell receptor beta chains were sequenced from one sample in a study of cytomegalovirus exposure and HLA in healthy donors. It was with 60 Vbeta and 13 Jbeta primers that the PCR ran. The method was immunoSEQ multiplex PCR; TCRdb's version includes in-frame clones alone and lacks a portion of them. The table records more than 60,000 clones, approximately 80% of them present only once. Sequencing was performed on PBMCs. Receptors were obtained from a man aged 65 to 79 in good health and CMV-seropositive.

The chain couples TRBV9 to TRBJ2-3, with D possibly matching TRBD2 (5 bases). CDR3 length: 14 residues. Germline V lookup: CDR1 SGDLS, CDR2 YYNGEE. Trimming removed 5 bases at V and 0 bases at J, with 10 bases between. The CDR3 DNA reads TGTGCCAGCAGACGGGATTGGAGCACAGATACGCAGTATTTT. It yields the protein CASRRDWSTDTQYF. The full variable domain, its missing parts supplied by reference TRBV9 and TRBJ2-3, is DSGVTQTPKHLITATGQRVTLRCSPRSGDLSVYWYQQSLDQGLQFLIQYYNGEERAKGNILERFSAQQFPDLHSELNLSSLELGDSALYFCASRRDWSTDTQYFGPGTRLTVL.

The chain joins TRBV14 to TRBJ2-5, with D possibly TRBD1 on 5 matching bases. Germline V gives CDR1 SGHDN, CDR2 FVKESK. Trimming removed 0 bases from V and 2 bases from J, with 19 bases in between. This CDR3 comprises 18 residues. The CDR3: CASSQDTIRGSGQETQYF. The CDR3 DNA reads as TGTGCCAGCAGCCAAGATACGATAAGGGGCTCCGGGCAAGAGACCCAGTACTTC. Filled out from reference TRBV14 and TRBJ2-5, the complete variable domain reads EAGVTQFPSHSVIEKGQTVTLRCDPISGHDNLYWYRRVMGKEIKFLLHFVKESKQDESGMPNNRFLAERTGGTYSTLKVQPAELEDSGVYFCASSQDTIRGSGQETQYFGPGTRLLVL.

The CDR3 region is CAWQQQGDTEAFF. The CDR3 DNA sequence: TGTGCCTGGCAGCAACAGGGCGACACTGAAGCTTTCTTT. The genes are TRBV30 and TRBJ1-1, with D perhaps TRBD1 (6 bases). Trimming cost V 5 bases and J 3 bases, with 13 bases left between them. The length of the CDR3 is 13 residues. Looked up from germline, CDR1 is GTSNPN and CDR2 is SVGIG (reference sequence).

The chain uses TRBV27 and TRBJ1-5, with a possible D match to TRBD1 (5 bases). The CDR3 has 12 amino acids. The V and J ends lost 3 bases and 9 bases respectively, with 9 bases between them. Germline loops: CDR1 MNHEY, CDR2 SMNVEV (reference sequence). The CDR3 loop is CASSFGGGPQHF. In nucleotides, the CDR3 is TGTGCCAGCAGTTTTGGGGGGGGGCCCCAGCATTTT.

This chain links TRBV6-6 with TRBJ1-4, with D hard to call. Germline CDR1 and CDR2: MNHNY and SVGAGI (reference sequence). Trimming took 8 bases from V and 0 from J, leaving 13 bases between them. The CDR3 has 15 amino acids. The CDR3 nucleotides are TGTGCCAGCCACCCCGCCGGTTCAACTAATGAAAAACTGTTTTTT. Amino acid sequence: CASHPAGSTNEKLFF.

This chain connects TRBV30 to TRBJ1-4; D unclear. V lost 1 base, J lost 8 bases, and 14 bases lay in between. The CDR3 consists of 14 residues. The germline V gene encodes CDR1 GTSNPN and CDR2 SVGIG (reference sequence). The CDR3 sequence is CAWSGDNREEKLFF. The CDR3 DNA follows: TGTGCCTGGAGTGGCGACAACCGGGAGGAAAAACTGTTTTTT. The full variable domain, rest sourced from reference TRBV30 and TRBJ1-4, is SQTIHQWPATLVQPVGSPLSLECTVEGTSNPNLYWYRQAAGRGLQLLFYSVGIGQISSEVPQNLSASRPQDRQFILSSKKLLLSDSGFYLCAWSGDNREEKLFFGSGTQLSVL.

The gene calls are TRBV27 and TRBJ2-7; 7 nucleotides align to TRBD1. Germline V gene sequence: CDR1 MNHEY, CDR2 SMNVEV (reference sequence). The CDR3 has 15 residues. J lost 6 bases, V lost 6 bases, and 14 bases had no gene match. CDR3 loop: CASRSVFPSGGEQYF. The CDR3 DNA follows: TGTGCCAGCAGATCCGTATTCCCGTCAGGGGGCGAGCAGTACTTC.

V and J are TRBV5-1 and TRBJ1-1; D is uncertain. The CDR3 length is 14 residues. V gave up 0 bases and J gave up 7 bases, with 13 bases separating them. Germline V gives CDR1 SGHRS, CDR2 YFSETQ. Here the CDR3 reads CASSLGQAADEAFF. The CDR3 DNA reads as TGCGCCAGCAGCTTGGGCCAGGCAGCGGATGAAGCTTTCTTT.

This chain uses TRBV2 with TRBJ1-2; TRBD1 aligns across 12 bases. Germline CDR1 is SNHLY and CDR2 is FYNNEI. CDR3 length: 14 amino acids. After removal of 5 bases from V and 8 bases from J, the junction contained 6 bases not matched to a gene. Here the CDR3 DNA reads TGTGCCAGCAGTACCACTGGGACAGGGGGCGGCTACACCTTC. Amino acids: CASSTTGTGGGYTF. Full variable domain (missing parts from reference TRBV2 and TRBJ1-2): EPEVTQTPSHQVTQMGQEVILRCVPISNHLYFYWYRQILGQKVEFLVSFYNNEISEKSEIFDDQFSVERPDGSNFTLKIRSTKLEDSAMYFCASSTTGTGGGYTFGSGTRLTVV.

The table lists this clone with a count of one. Other DNA sequences within the sample encode an identical CDR3. CDR3 nucleotides: TGTGCCAGCAGCTTGCAGGGCTACGAGCAGTACTTC. It is translated as CASSLQGYEQYF. This chain connects TRBV5-6 to TRBJ2-7; a possible D gene is TRBD1 (5 bases). CDR1 SGHDT and CDR2 YYEEEE come from the germline V gene. The CDR3 is 12 amino acids. V was pared by 1 base and J by 3 bases, with 5 bases between.

The chain combines TRBV29-1 with TRBJ1-2, with TRBD1 matching 11 bases. Germline lookup yields CDR1 SQVTM and CDR2 ANQGSEA. CDR3 length: 15 amino acids. V dropped 5 bases and J dropped 4; count of bases not matched to a gene: 9. CDR3 in amino acids: CSVPGQGAGLYGYTF. CDR3 bases: TGCAGCGTTCCTGGACAGGGGGCAGGTCTCTATGGCTACACCTTC.

A few counts support this clone. The chain has TRBV5-1 and TRBJ1-2, with 10 positions matching TRBD1. CDR3 length: 13 amino acids. The V segment lost 7 bases and the J segment 6 bases; nucleotides outside the gene matches: 6. Per the germline V gene, CDR1 is SGHRS and CDR2 is YFSETQ. CDR3 coding DNA: TGCGCCAGCGGGGGACAGGGGCTGGATGGCTACACCTTC. It encodes CASGGQGLDGYTF. The whole variable domain, remainder taken from reference TRBV5-1 and TRBJ1-2, is KAGVTQTPRYLIKTRGQQVTLSCSPISGHRSVSWYQQTPGQGLQFLFEYFSETQRNKGNFPGRFSGRQFSNSRSEMNVSTLELGDSALYLCASGGQGLDGYTFGSGTRLTVV.

The genes are TRBV7-3 and TRBJ1-1; maybe TRBD1 (6 bases). CDR1 is SGHTA and CDR2 is FQGTGA in the germline V gene. The CDR3 is 13 amino acids. The ends were cut back, 5 bases at V and 4 bases at J, with 11 bases in the middle. The CDR3 here is CASSIQGRTEAFF. CDR3 nucleotides: TGTGCCAGCAGCATACAGGGACGCACTGAAGCTTTCTTT.

This clone was seen just once. The V call is TRBV20-1, the J call TRBJ1-1; weak D call: TRBD1 (5 bases). The CDR3 runs to 8 residues. CDR1 DFQATT and CDR2 SNEGSKA come from the germline V gene (reference sequence). CDR3 in amino acids: CNFQGAFF. CDR3 DNA sequence: TGCAATTTCCAGGGAGCTTTCTTT.

The CDR3 nucleotides read TGTGCCAGCAGCCGCGCCAGGGCGATGAACACTGAAGCTTTCTTT. Its protein product is CASSRARAMNTEAFF. V usage is TRBV7-8 and J usage is TRBJ1-1; a weak D match, TRBD1 (5 bases). The V and J ends lost 5 bases and 0 bases respectively, with 13 bases between them. The CDR3 consists of 15 residues. Looked up from germline, CDR1 is SGHVS and CDR2 is FQNEAQ.

The V and J genes are TRBV18 and TRBJ2-7; the D is unclear. Trimming cost V 6 bases and J 2 bases, with 14 bases left between them. Germline loops: CDR1 KGHSH, CDR2 LQKENI. The CDR3 has 14 amino acids. This chain's CDR3 is CASSSTAGAYEQYF. CDR3 DNA sequence: TGTGCCAGCTCCTCAACCGCCGGAGCCTACGAGCAGTACTTC.

The chain has TRBV11-1 and TRBJ1-4; D is possibly TRBD1 (6 bases). The CDR3 has 14 amino acids. V lost 5 bases and J lost 3, with 10 bases in between. CDR1 SGHAT and CDR2 FQDESV come from the germline V gene (reference sequence). The CDR3, as DNA: TGTGCCAGCAGCCCGGACAGCGCTAATGAAAAACTGTTTTTT. Its translation: CASSPDSANEKLFF.

The chain recombines TRBV7-2 with TRBJ2-7, with 7 bases matching TRBD2. Trimming at V came to 5 bases and at J to 4 bases, leaving 11 bases not matched to a gene. The CDR3 is 15 amino acids. The V gene's germline CDR1 is SGHTA and CDR2 FQGNSA. CDR3 DNA sequence: TGTGCCAGCAGCCGCTCCGGGGGGAAGTTGTACGAGCAGTACTTC. Its protein product is CASSRSGGKLYEQYF.

There are a few counts of this clone. The J gene is TRBJ2-7, the V gene TRBV2; tentative D call: TRBD2 (7 bases). The CDR3 runs to 12 residues. Trimming left V 6 bases short and J 7 bases short, with 13 bases between. The germline gives CDR1 SNHLY, CDR2 FYNNEI. CDR3 protein: CASRGGGLEQYF. CDR3 sequence (DNA): TGTGCCAGCAGGGGAGGGGGTCTGGAGCAGTACTTC. Full variable domain (outside the CDR3, taken from reference TRBV2 and TRBJ2-7): EPEVTQTPSHQVTQMGQEVILRCVPISNHLYFYWYRQILGQKVEFLVSFYNNEISEKSEIFDDQFSVERPDGSNFTLKIRSTKLEDSAMYFCASRGGGLEQYFGPGTRLTVT.

In nucleotides, the CDR3 is TGTGCCAGCAGCCAAGATAGTCGGGACAGGCGCAACGACTACACCTTC. Translation gives CASSQDSRDRRNDYTF. This rearrangement joins TRBV14 to TRBJ1-2, with 8 bases identical to TRBD1. Germline CDR1 and CDR2: SGHDN and FVKESK. This CDR3 has 16 residues. J lost 10 bases, V lost 0 bases, and 13 bases had no gene match.

The J gene is TRBJ1-1, the V gene TRBV15; D possibly corresponds to TRBD1 (6 bases). V lost 3 bases to trimming and J lost 4 bases, with 21 bases between them. The CDR3 has 17 amino acids. The V gene's germline CDR1 is LNHNV and CDR2 YYDKDF (reference sequence). CDR3 coding DNA: TGTGCCACCAGCAGGGGATCCGGGGGGGGCGCGTTCACTGAAGCTTTCTTT. Its translation: CATSRGSGGGAFTEAFF.

The V and J genes are TRBV6-1 and TRBJ1-3; perhaps TRBD1 as D (5 bases). This CDR3 has 16 residues. Trimming removed 0 bases from V and 0 bases from J, with 9 bases in between. Germline assignment: CDR1 MNHNS and CDR2 SASEGT. CDR3 region: CASSEAGLGSGNTIYF. CDR3 coding DNA: TGTGCCAGCAGTGAAGCGGGGCTGGGCTCTGGAAACACCATATATTTT.

The chain joins TRBV5-1 to TRBJ2-1, with TRBD2 identical over 7 bases. The CDR3 covers 16 residues. Losses at the gene ends were 4 bases for V and 7 bases for J; bases not matched to a gene: 14. The germline CDR1 and CDR2 sequences are SGHRS and YFSETQ. As DNA, the CDR3 is TGCGCCAGCAGCGGTTATACCGGGACTATTCTTAATGAGCAGTTCTTC. This encodes CASSGYTGTILNEQFF.

The chain is built from TRBV5-1 and TRBJ2-7; perhaps TRBD1 as D (5 bases). The CDR3 consists of 15 residues. Trimming pared 3 bases from V and 2 bases from J, leaving 15 bases between. The germline V gene encodes CDR1 SGHRS and CDR2 YFSETQ. The CDR3 loop is CASSSSGLPPYEQYF. CDR3 bases: TGCGCCAGCAGCTCCTCAGGGCTCCCCCCCTACGAGCAGTACTTC.

The chain employs TRBV28 and TRBJ2-7; D is perhaps TRBD1 (6 bases). Deletions cut 4 bases from V and 2 bases from J, with 15 bases between. The CDR3 length is 15 residues. Germline loops: CDR1 MDHEN, CDR2 SYDVKM. The CDR3 loop is CASSSIMTGPYEQYF. In DNA form, the CDR3 reads TGTGCCAGCAGTTCTATTATGACAGGTCCCTACGAGCAGTACTTC.

This clone occurred a few times. As DNA, the CDR3 is TGTGCCAGCAGCCCGACAGGGTATCAGCAGTACTTC. Its protein is CASSPTGYQQYF. The chain carries TRBV7-9 and TRBJ2-7; 7 bases are a match to TRBD1. Per germline, CDR1 SEHNR and CDR2 FQNEAQ (reference sequence). The J segment lost 8 bases and the V segment lost 5 bases, leaving 6 bases of the junction unmatched. The CDR3 has 12 residues. Supplemented by reference TRBV7-9 and TRBJ2-7, the full variable domain reads DTGVSQNPRHKITKRGQNVTFRCDPISEHNRLYWYRQTLGQGPEFLTYFQNEAQLEKSRLLSDRFSAERPKGSFSTLEIQRTEQGDSAMYLCASSPTGYQQYFGPGTRLTVT.

The rearrangement links TRBV7-3 to TRBJ1-2; 8 nucleotides match TRBD1. Losses at the gene ends were 2 bases for V and 5 bases for J; bases not matched to a gene: 7. The germline gives CDR1 SGHTA, CDR2 FQGTGA. This CDR3 region has 15 residues. The CDR3 coding sequence is TGTGCCAGCAGCTTAGGTCCGGGACAGGATTATGGCTACACCTTC. Translation: CASSLGPGQDYGYTF.

The V and J genes are TRBV7-3 and TRBJ2-2; D perhaps matches TRBD2 (5 bases). CDR3 length equals 13 residues. From germline, CDR1 is SGHTA and CDR2 FQGTGA. Trimming shortened V by 6 bases and J by 4 bases, and 9 bases separated the two germline ends. The CDR3 DNA sequence: TGTGCCAGCAGTCGGACTCTCACCGGGGAGCTGTTTTTT. It yields the protein CASSRTLTGELFF.

This clone was seen a few times. The chain has TRBV5-5 and TRBJ2-7, with 9 bases aligning to TRBD1. Germline CDR1 is SGHKS and CDR2 is YYEKEE (reference sequence). J lost 3 bases, V lost 6 bases, and 7 bases had no gene match. The CDR3 totals 14 residues. CDR3 in amino acids: CASIPGQGVYEQYF. CDR3 DNA: TGTGCCAGCATCCCGGGACAGGGTGTCTACGAGCAGTACTTC.

The chain combines TRBV6-1 with TRBJ1-3; no clear D. This CDR3 comprises 15 residues. Germline CDR1 and CDR2: MNHNS and SASEGT. The V end lost 1 base, the J end lost 1 base, and 8 bases lay between the germline ends. This CDR3 reads CASSEGRLSGNTIYF. The CDR3 DNA follows: TGTGCCAGCAGTGAAGGGAGGCTATCTGGAAACACCATATATTTT.

The chain combines TRBV4-1 with TRBJ2-5, with 7 positions matching TRBD1. Germline V gives CDR1 MGHRA, CDR2 YSYEKL. There are 17 residues in the CDR3. With 1 base clipped from V and 1 base from J, the junction kept 9 bases outside the gene matches. The CDR3 DNA reads TGCGCCAGCAGCCAAGGGGCAGGGGGTTGGAGCCAAGAGACCCAGTACTTC. As protein: CASSQGAGGWSQETQYF.